This TCR beta chain was sequenced for a study of regulatory T cells in long-lasting Graves disease. About the research overall: Over 5 years on antithyroid drugs plus positive TSH receptor antibodies marked Graves' disease as persistent.

As for time point: persistent/refractory GD, antithyroid drugs over 5 years with positive TRAb. Preparation of the TCR library used RNA extracted from PBMCs. Study observations and caveats: Owing to a sample size that was small, accuracy may have been reduced. Those with persistent disease had in common more public clonotypes (about 3,000) than new patients (approximately 890). There was favoring of TRBV28, TRBJ1-2 and TRBJ2-5 in persistent disease.

Building the TCR beta libraries relied on iRepertoire HTBI primers, and CDR3 regions underwent Arm-PCR. TCRdb called the multiplex PCR reads again in MiXCR, with one record for every CDR3 protein. Among around 400,000 distinct CDR3 sequences listed, 21% were seen once. This clonotype was seen many times. What it binds is not known. This CDR3 contains 13 residues. V shed 2 bases and J shed 3 bases, with 7 bases lying between them. The germline gives CDR1 SGHTA, CDR2 FQGNSA. This material consisted of peripheral blood mononuclear cells (PBMCs), taken when the disease was refractory, from a patient treated with antithyroid drugs. This chain links TRBV7-2 with TRBJ1-1; D remains unclear. This sequence originates from a female donor with Graves disease. The CDR3 spells CASSLMKDTEAFF. DNA for the CDR3: TGTGCCAGCAGCTTAATGAAGGACACTGAAGCTTTCTTT.